This passage covers 11 T cell receptor beta chains from one sample sequenced in a study of blood T cell repertoires in COVID-19. The method was immunoSEQ multiplex PCR; TCRdb's version includes in-frame clones alone and lacks a portion of them. The profile shows just over 250,000 clones, more than 85% of them singletons. Sequences were obtained from peripheral blood. The receptors here all came from a person aged 18-30 years with COVID-19, enrolled during active disease.

The V gene is TRBV19, the J gene TRBJ2-3; 15 bases are shared with TRBD2. This CDR3 is built from 20 residues. The germline V gene encodes CDR1 LNHDA and CDR2 SQIVND (reference sequence). After removal of 6 bases from V and 2 bases from J, the junction contained 15 bases not matched to a gene. CDR3 sequence reads: CASRNRVPGLAGGSTDTQYF. The CDR3 DNA reads TGTGCCAGTAGAAACCGGGTCCCGGGACTAGCGGGAGGTTCCACAGATACGCAGTATTTT.

Here the CDR3 DNA reads TGTGCCAGCAGCTCCGCTATTAGCTCCTACAATGAGCAGTTCTTC. Amino acids: CASSSAISSYNEQFF. This chain uses TRBV7-6 with TRBJ2-1; D remains ambiguous. The ends were cut back, 4 bases at V and 0 bases at J, with 10 bases in the middle. The CDR3 contains 15 residues. Per the germline V gene, CDR1 is SGHVS and CDR2 is FNYEAQ.

The chain combines TRBV24-1 with TRBJ2-1, with 8 bases lining up with TRBD1. The CDR3 has 15 amino acids. The germline V gene encodes CDR1 KGHDR and CDR2 SFDVKD. V lost 0 bases, J lost 3 bases, and 0 bases stayed unmatched. CDR3 in DNA: TGTGCCACCAGTGATTTGGGGACAGGCTACAATGAGCAGTTCTTC. Translating gives CATSDLGTGYNEQFF.

This clone was observed a few times. The rearrangement joins TRBV27 to TRBJ2-1; tentatively, D is TRBD2 (5 bases). V was cut by 3 bases and J by 5 bases, with 14 bases left in between. The CDR3 contains 15 residues. Looked up from germline, CDR1 is MNHEY and CDR2 is SMNVEV (reference sequence). In DNA form, the CDR3 reads TGTGCCAGCAGTTTTATCGGAGTCGGGGACAATGAGCAGTTCTTC. Protein product: CASSFIGVGDNEQFF.

The chain uses TRBV25-1 and TRBJ2-1; D is undetermined. With 2 bases removed from V and 6 bases from J, the gap between germline ends came to 11 bases. Germline values: CDR1 MGHDK, CDR2 SYGVNS. There are 14 residues in the CDR3. As DNA, the CDR3 is TGTGCCAGCAGTGAAATGTTAGTATCCAATGAGCAGTTCTTC. Translation: CASSEMLVSNEQFF.

This chain connects TRBV24-1 to TRBJ1-1; perhaps TRBD1 as D (6 bases). V was pared by 5 bases and J by 8 bases, with 11 bases between. CDR3 size: 12 residues. Germline CDR1 KGHDR, CDR2 SFDVKD. The CDR3 bases are TGTGCCACCAGTGCGGCCACAGGGGAAGCTTTCTTT. Translating gives CATSAATGEAFF.

This chain connects TRBV19 to TRBJ2-5, with D perhaps matching TRBD2 (5 bases). CDR1 and CDR2 (germline): LNHDA, SQIVND (reference sequence). The CDR3 runs 13 residues. Trimming stripped 1 base from V and 9 bases from J, with 12 bases between. The CDR3 DNA is TGTGCCAGTAGTATAGGTGTCCCCGGGGCCCAGTACTTC. Protein sequence: CASSIGVPGAQYF.

This chain links TRBV6-2 or TRBV6-3 with TRBJ2-7; no clear D. The germline CDR1 and CDR2 sequences are MNHEY and SVGEGT. Deletions cut 2 bases from V and 1 base from J, with 12 bases between. The CDR3 runs to 15 residues. The CDR3 spells CASSYPPAESYEQYF. DNA for the CDR3: TGTGCCAGCAGTTACCCCCCCGCGGAATCCTACGAGCAGTACTTC.

This chain joins TRBV10-2 and TRBJ2-7; D unclear. The CDR3 consists of 12 residues. Germline-derived CDR1 and CDR2 are WSHSY and SAAADI. V lost 5 bases and J 2 bases, leaving 7 bases between the germline ends. In DNA, the CDR3 is TGCGCCAGCAGTTGGGCCGCCTACGAGCAGTACTTC. This translates into CASSWAAYEQYF.

This chain connects TRBV28 to TRBJ1-6; 9 positions agree with TRBD1. The junction had 5 bases not matched to a gene; V was cut back by 5 bases and J by 9 bases. The CDR3 extends over 14 amino acids. CDR1 is MDHEN and CDR2 is SYDVKM in the germline V gene. The CDR3 sequence is CASSPGTGLSPLHF. The CDR3 DNA sequence: TGTGCCAGCAGTCCCGGGACAGGGCTTTCACCCCTCCACTTT.

This chain joins TRBV4-2 and TRBJ2-1; TRBD2 matches at 10 bases. This CDR3 region has 16 residues. In germline, CDR1 is LGHNA, CDR2 YNFKEQ. V lost 0 bases, J lost 2 bases, and 1 base stayed unmatched. This CDR3 is CASSQDGTSAYNEQFF. CDR3 nucleotide sequence: TGTGCCAGCAGCCAAGATGGGACTAGCGCCTACAATGAGCAGTTCTTC.